These 6 T cell receptor beta chains came from one sample sequenced in a study of human T cells and chemical hapten exposure. TCRdb itself ran the RACE reads through MiXCR, one entry per CDR3 protein. The repertoire holds around 200,000 distinct CDR3 sequences, with about 25% as singletons. The sample's time point: patch test 3, about 24 weeks after DPC sensitization. Treatment: therapeutic diphenylcyclopropenone sensitization with weekly scalp DPC. The material was whole blood, obtained in connection with sensitization to the hapten diphenylcyclopropenone (DPC). The source of these receptors is a woman aged 40-49 years with alopecia areata. Some clones in this sample may be carry-over from other donors' samples.

The J gene is TRBJ1-4, the V gene TRBV24-1; no clear D. CDR3 length: 13 amino acids. Trimming took off 7 bases at V and 8 bases at J, with 13 bases between the two ends. The germline CDR1 and CDR2 sequences are KGHDR and SFDVKD. The CDR3, as DNA: TGTGCCACCAGGGGAGCCGAGGGCGAAAAACTGTTTTTT. It is translated as CATRGAEGEKLFF.

The chain recombines TRBV28 with TRBJ1-6; D might be TRBD1 (5 bases). Germline V CDR1 and CDR2: MDHEN, SYDVKM. The CDR3 runs to 12 residues. The germline V and J ends were trimmed by 10 bases and 15 bases, with 19 bases remaining between them. The CDR3 here is CATRDRGPDLHF. The CDR3 DNA follows: TGTGCCACCCGGGACCGCGGCCCCGACCTCCACTTT.

This clonotype was counted a few times. The V gene is TRBV19, the J gene TRBJ1-5, with D tentatively TRBD1 (5 bases). This CDR3 has 12 residues. V dropped 7 bases and J dropped 7 bases, with 11 bases sitting between them. In germline, CDR1 is LNHDA, CDR2 SQIVND (reference sequence). CDR3 sequence: CASTDRKQPQHF. CDR3 in DNA: TGTGCCAGTACCGACAGAAAACAGCCCCAGCATTTT.

In DNA form, the CDR3 reads TGCAGTGCTAGAGACCAGGCGGGAGGATACTCCTACTACGAGCAGTACTTC. Its translation: CSARDQAGGYSYYEQYF. This chain uses TRBV20-1 with TRBJ2-7; 8 bases line up with TRBD2. Germline CDR1 is DFQATT and CDR2 is SNEGSKA (reference sequence). The V and J ends lost 0 bases and 3 bases, in that order; junction bases with no gene match: 13. CDR3 size: 17 residues.

V and J are TRBV12-3 or TRBV12-4 and TRBJ1-4; TRBD1 is a possible D gene (6 bases). The ends were cut back, 2 bases at V and 3 bases at J, with 7 bases in the middle. The CDR3 sequence is 14 residues long. DNA of the CDR3: TGTGCCAGCAGTTTATGGACAGCTAATGAAAAACTGTTTTTT. Translated, it gives CASSLWTANEKLFF.

Many counts were recorded for this clonotype. The chain joins TRBV4-1 to TRBJ2-1; tentatively, D is TRBD1 (6 bases). The CDR3 totals 18 residues. The germline V gene has CDR1 MGHRA and CDR2 YSYEKL. V was cut by 2 bases and J by 1 base, with 18 bases left in between. The CDR3 DNA is TGCGCCAGCAGCCAACTCAGGGGACCATTAACTTCCTACAATGAGCAGTTCTTC. Translated, it gives CASSQLRGPLTSYNEQFF.